These 12 T cell receptor beta chains originate from one sample sequenced in a study of blood T cell repertoires in COVID-19. The data were produced by immunoSEQ multiplex PCR, yet TCRdb's version contains in-frame clones alone and is incomplete. The sample contains some 200,000 clones, around 90% of which appear only once. The specimen was peripheral blood. Receptors originate from a man in his forties or fifties with active or convalescent COVID-19.

The chain combines TRBV6-6 with TRBJ1-6; D not certain. Germline CDR1 and CDR2: MNHNY and SVGAGI (reference sequence). V gave up 3 bases and J gave up 10 bases, with 13 bases separating them. The CDR3 length is 14 residues. CDR3: CASSYGEVRSPLHF. CDR3 coding DNA: TGTGCCAGCAGTTATGGGGAGGTCCGCTCACCCCTCCACTTT.

The chain joins TRBV30 to TRBJ2-3; possibly TRBD2 for D (5 bases). V lost 0 bases and J 0 bases, leaving 7 bases between the germline ends. Per germline, CDR1 GTSNPN and CDR2 SVGIG (reference sequence). CDR3 length equals 14 residues. The CDR3 nucleotides read TGTGCCTGGAGTGTTGGCGGGAGCACAGATACGCAGTATTTT. It codes for CAWSVGGSTDTQYF. Variable domain in full (rest from reference TRBV30 and TRBJ2-3): SQTIHQWPATLVQPVGSPLSLECTVEGTSNPNLYWYRQAAGRGLQLLFYSVGIGQISSEVPQNLSASRPQDRQFILSSKKLLLSDSGFYLCAWSVGGSTDTQYFGPGTRLTVL.

Only a few counts were recorded for this clone. CDR3 coding DNA: TGTGCCAGCAGCTTAGTCCCTTACATGAACACTGAAGCTTTCTTT. Translation: CASSLVPYMNTEAFF. This sequence joins TRBV7-2 and TRBJ1-1; D remains ambiguous. The CDR3 totals 15 residues. Germline CDR1 is SGHTA and CDR2 is FQGNSA. Trimming cost V 1 base and J 0 bases, with 9 bases left between them.

This clone was seen once. The rearrangement uses TRBV10-3 and TRBJ2-1, with 9 bases identical to TRBD2. The CDR3 contains 15 residues. V trimming: 9 bases; J trimming: 7 bases; junction bases outside the gene matches: 13. Germline values: CDR1 ENHRY, CDR2 SYGVKD. This CDR3 is CAIAPGTSNVNEQFF. CDR3 nucleotides: TGTGCCATTGCGCCCGGGACTAGCAACGTGAATGAGCAGTTCTTC.

This clone was seen more than once but under ten times. CDR3 amino acids: CATSRDNEEKLFF. The CDR3 DNA sequence: TGTGCCACCAGCAGAGATAATGAGGAAAAACTGTTTTTT. The V and J genes are TRBV15 and TRBJ1-4; D is unclear. V was pared by 0 bases and J by 8 bases, with 7 bases between. CDR1 and CDR2 (germline): LNHNV, YYDKDF (reference sequence). There are 13 residues in the CDR3.

The chain combines TRBV7-9 with TRBJ2-7; tentatively, D is TRBD1 or TRBD2 (6 bases each). Trimming left V 8 bases short and J 3 bases short, with 20 bases between. The CDR3 has 15 amino acids. The V gene's germline CDR1 is SEHNR and CDR2 FQNEAQ (reference sequence). The CDR3: CASSKGGGTGYEQYF. The CDR3 nucleotides read TGTGCCAGCTCCAAAGGAGGGGGTACGGGCTACGAGCAGTACTTC.

The genes are TRBV15 and TRBJ1-4, with D hard to call. This CDR3 has 15 amino acids. V was shortened by 1 base and J by 0 bases, with 6 bases between the two germline ends. CDR1 and CDR2 from the germline V gene are LNHNV and YYDKDF (reference sequence). The CDR3 loop is CATSRGGATNEKLFF. DNA for the CDR3: TGTGCCACCAGCAGAGGTGGAGCAACTAATGAAAAACTGTTTTTT.

This chain connects TRBV10-3 to TRBJ2-5, with D possibly being TRBD1 (5 bases). Trimming removed 3 bases at V and 4 bases at J, with 15 bases between. From germline, CDR1 is ENHRY and CDR2 SYGVKD. The CDR3 runs to 15 residues. CDR3 protein: CAISDSPGNLETQYF. CDR3 sequence (DNA): TGTGCCATCAGTGATAGCCCAGGGAATTTAGAGACCCAGTACTTC.

The genes are TRBV2 and TRBJ1-3; D unresolved. Germline V gene data show CDR1 as SNHLY and CDR2 as FYNNEI. The CDR3 is 14 amino acids. The V end was cut by 7 bases, the J end by 0 bases, with 10 bases between. CDR3 amino acids: CASIAGDSGNTIYF. The DNA for the CDR3 is TGTGCCAGCATCGCAGGTGACTCTGGAAACACCATATATTTT.

The chain links TRBV9 to TRBJ1-1; possibly TRBD1 for D (5 bases). The germline gives CDR1 SGDLS, CDR2 YYNGEE. The CDR3 is made up of 14 amino acids. Trimming pared 0 bases from V and 5 bases from J, leaving 11 bases between. In DNA, the CDR3 is TGTGCCAGCAGCGTAGTGGCCCGGGGGACTGAAGCTTTCTTT. It translates to CASSVVARGTEAFF.

The V call is TRBV5-4, the J call TRBJ1-2, with 7 bases lining up with TRBD1. The CDR3 is 13 residues long. CDR1 and CDR2 (germline): SGHNT, YYREEE (reference sequence). V shed 0 bases and J 8 bases; nucleotides not matched to a gene: 4. CDR3 region: CASSLDRGEGYTF. The CDR3, as DNA: TGTGCCAGCAGCTTGGACAGGGGAGAGGGCTACACCTTC.

The V gene is TRBV29-1, the J gene TRBJ2-5, with 11 bases lining up with TRBD2. Trimming removed 3 bases from V and 3 bases from J; junction bases left unmatched: 6. CDR3 length: 15 amino acids. From germline, CDR1 is SQVTM and CDR2 ANQGSEA. The CDR3 DNA follows: TGCAGCGTTGAGCTAGCGGGGGGTCGGGAAGAGACCCAGTACTTC. Translating it yields CSVELAGGREETQYF.